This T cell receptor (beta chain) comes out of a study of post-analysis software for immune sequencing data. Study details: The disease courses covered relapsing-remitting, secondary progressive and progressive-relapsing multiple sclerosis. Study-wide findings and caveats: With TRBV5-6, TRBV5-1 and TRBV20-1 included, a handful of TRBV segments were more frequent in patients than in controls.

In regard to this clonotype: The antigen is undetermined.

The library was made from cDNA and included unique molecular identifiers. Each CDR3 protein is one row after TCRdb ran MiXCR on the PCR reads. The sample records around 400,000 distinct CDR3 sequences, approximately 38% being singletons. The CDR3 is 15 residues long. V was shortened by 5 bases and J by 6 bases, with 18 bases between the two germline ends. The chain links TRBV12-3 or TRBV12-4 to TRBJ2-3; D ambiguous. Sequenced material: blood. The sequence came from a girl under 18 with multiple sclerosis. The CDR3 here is CASSPPKWAPDTQYF. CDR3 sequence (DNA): TGTGCCAGCAGTCCCCCGAAATGGGCCCCCGATACGCAGTATTTT.